The clone carrying this TCR beta chain has only a few counts. What it binds is not known. Its ends do not fully match the called genes, so a read error is possible. The sample comes from a study of cytomegalovirus exposure and HLA in healthy donors. Whole-study findings and limits: Cytomegalovirus-associated status was assigned to 150 or so TCR beta chains. An analysis that was carried out later associated 16,951 TCR beta sequences with HLA alleles at 0.05 false discovery rate.

CDR3 length equals 14 residues. Looked up from germline, CDR1 is SSHAT and CDR2 is FNYEAQ (reference sequence). The PCR made use of 60 Vbeta and 13 Jbeta primers. TCRdb's copy holds only in-frame clones and misses some; the assay was immunoSEQ multiplex PCR. The data hold roughly 220,000 clones, with approximately 79% observed a single time. V usage is TRBV7-7 and J usage is TRBJ2-2; 11 nucleotides match TRBD1. This sequence was found in a man aged 45-60 years in good health and CMV-seronegative. The source material was PBMCs. As DNA, the CDR3 is TGTGCTAGCAGCGGACAGGGGGCGGTCGGGGAGCTGTTTTTT. This encodes CASSGQGAVGELFF.